A single sample is the source of the 10 T cell receptor beta chains below, sequenced in a study of beta chain features in type 1 diabetes (dated by TCRdb to the late 2010s). Libraries were prepared through the immunoSEQ multiplex PCR assay. The entire isolated RNA was reverse transcribed using the High Capacity cDNA Reverse Transcription Kit, and thus expressed TCRB transcripts were sequenced. TCRdb took over this immuneACCESS table, retaining in-frame rearrangements with V and J assigned. Such tables are incomplete; in checked studies, under half of the missing clones stem from an unresolved V gene, and the remainder is unexplained. Counted in this sample were about 330,000 clones; 9.5% to 12% of them appeared once. The ten most abundant clones make up roughly 0.016% of the sample. Sequences were obtained from naive CD4+ T cells from blood. What this sample's cell subset or site label stands for: true naive CD4+ T cells. These receptors were collected from a woman in her twenties or thirties in good health.

V gene TRBV28 combines with J gene TRBJ1-2, with TRBD1 matching 9 bases. Germline lookup yields CDR1 MDHEN and CDR2 SYDVKM. There are 14 residues in the CDR3. Trimming removed 5 bases from V and 4 bases from J; junction bases left unmatched: 5. The CDR3 DNA reads as TGTGCCAGCAGTACTACGACAGGGGGCTATGGCTACACCTTC. Residues: CASSTTTGGYGYTF.

This clone was detected a few times. V usage is TRBV28 and J usage is TRBJ2-2; TRBD2 agrees at 8 bases. The CDR3 covers 17 residues. Germline values: CDR1 MDHEN, CDR2 SYDVKM. The V gene end was trimmed by 3 bases and the J gene end by 0 bases; junction bases not matched to a gene: 6. In DNA, the CDR3 is TGTGCCAGCAGTTTTCGGACTAGCCTTACGAACACCGGGGAGCTGTTTTTT. It yields the protein CASSFRTSLTNTGELFF.

This sequence joins TRBV18 and TRBJ2-1, with 13 bases fitting TRBD2. The CDR3 is made up of 16 amino acids. CDR1 is KGHSH, CDR2 LQKENI, per germline. Trimming cost V 3 bases and J 7 bases; bases outside gene matches: 6. The CDR3 sequence is CASSPGLAGVWNEQFF. CDR3 DNA: TGTGCCAGCTCACCCGGACTAGCGGGAGTGTGGAATGAGCAGTTCTTC.

V gene TRBV18 combines with J gene TRBJ2-7, with TRBD1 matching 9 bases. This CDR3 contains 16 residues. V shed 3 bases, J shed 2 bases, and the junction held 8 bases outside the gene matches. Germline CDR1 and CDR2: KGHSH and LQKENI. In nucleotides, the CDR3 is TGTGCCAGCTCACCTAGAAGGGACAGGGTAGCCTACGAGCAGTACTTC. Protein sequence: CASSPRRDRVAYEQYF.

This clone showed up just a few times. V gene TRBV29-1 combines with J gene TRBJ2-2; TRBD2 agrees at 7 bases. Per germline, CDR1 SQVTM and CDR2 ANQGSEA. This CDR3 has 14 residues. Germline trimming cut 1 base from V and 1 base from J; bases unmatched to any gene: 0. CDR3: CSVEGGRNTGELFF. CDR3 in DNA: TGCAGCGTTGAAGGCGGGAGGAACACCGGGGAGCTGTTTTTT.

In this sample, this clone turned up a few times. The V gene is TRBV9, the J gene TRBJ1-5; 7 bases map to TRBD1. V lost 4 bases, J lost 1 base, and 5 bases stayed unmatched. Germline assignment: CDR1 SGDLS and CDR2 YYNGEE. This CDR3 is built from 15 residues. The CDR3 is CASSYEGASNQPQHF. The CDR3 region has the DNA TGTGCCAGCAGCTACGAGGGGGCGAGCAATCAGCCCCAGCATTTT. Full variable domain (outside the CDR3, taken from reference TRBV9 and TRBJ1-5): DSGVTQTPKHLITATGQRVTLRCSPRSGDLSVYWYQQSLDQGLQFLIQYYNGEERAKGNILERFSAQQFPDLHSELNLSSLELGDSALYFCASSYEGASNQPQHFGDGTRLSIL.

This clone turned up a few times. The V and J genes are TRBV28 and TRBJ1-4; TRBD1 is a possible D gene (5 bases). The CDR3 is made up of 13 amino acids. Germline-derived CDR1 and CDR2 are MDHEN and SYDVKM. The V gene lost 2 bases and the J gene lost 7 bases, with 8 bases spanning the gap. Here the CDR3 DNA reads TGTGCCAGCAGTTTAGGACATGTTGAAAAACTGTTTTTT. This codes for CASSLGHVEKLFF.

Only a few counts were recorded for this clone. The V and J genes are TRBV19 and TRBJ1-5; unclear D gene. In germline, CDR1 is LNHDA, CDR2 SQIVND (reference sequence). This CDR3 comprises 12 residues. Trimming pared 5 bases from V and 5 bases from J, leaving 7 bases between. The CDR3 DNA is TGTGCCAGTAGTCCCCAGGATCAGCCCCAGCATTTT. It translates to CASSPQDQPQHF.

There are a few counts of this clone. The rearrangement links TRBV5-1 to TRBJ2-1, with no clear D. Trimming removed 2 bases from V and 7 bases from J, with 10 bases in between. The germline gives CDR1 SGHRS, CDR2 YFSETQ. CDR3 length: 13 residues. The CDR3 is CASSFNSVNEQFF. The CDR3 bases are TGCGCCAGCAGCTTTAACTCCGTGAATGAGCAGTTCTTC.

J is TRBJ2-7 and V is TRBV7-2, with TRBD2 as a possible D gene (5 bases). The V end lost 3 bases, the J end lost 6 bases, and 18 bases lay between the germline ends. This CDR3 contains 15 residues. In germline, CDR1 is SGHTA, CDR2 FQGNSA. The CDR3 here is CASSFQRLAEGEQYF. The CDR3 region has the DNA TGTGCCAGCAGCTTCCAGCGGCTGGCCGAGGGCGAGCAGTACTTC.